This T cell receptor beta chain is drawn from a study of STAT3 mutations in large granular lymphocyte leukemia. Study-wide background: Roughly half of the longitudinally sequenced T-LGLL patients carried detectable canonical activating STAT3 mutations. Overall study findings and caveats: Every T-cell large granular lymphocyte leukemia patient had at least one immunodominant TCR beta clonotype.

The CDR3 covers 12 residues. In germline, CDR1 is SEHNR, CDR2 FQNEAQ (reference sequence). V was trimmed by 2 bases and J by 3 bases, leaving 2 bases between them. Regarding this clone: Antigen unknown.

Clones were read by immunoSEQ multiplex PCR, and TCRdb kept only the in-frame ones, dropping some. The sample consists of about 13,000 clones, 88% of them appearing once. The sequenced sample consisted of PBMCs. This TCR came from a human donor with T large granular lymphocyte leukemia. Some clones in this sample may be carry-over from other donors' samples. The chain recombines TRBV7-9 with TRBJ1-3; D call uncertain. The CDR3 DNA follows: TGTGCCAGCAGCTTAAGTGGAAACACCATATATTTT. Protein product: CASSLSGNTIYF.